A selection of T cell receptor beta chains follows, all from one sample in a study of T cell changes during pregnancy in multiple sclerosis. TCRdb keeps only in-frame clones here, not all; method: immunoSEQ multiplex PCR. The table shows some 80,000 clones, with about 95% occurring only once. Material: peripheral blood, obtained in the second trimester of pregnancy. All receptors come from a female donor with multiple sclerosis, enrolled in a pregnancy study. Each CDR3 is given with its conserved first and last residue. Each record gives: D gene, J gene, V gene, CDR3 DNA, CDR3 protein. The D gene is left open where the match is weak.

>NA|TRBJ2-3|TRBV21-1
TGTGCCAGCAGCAAAAAGGACGGGGGAGGAGGGTCGACAGATACGCAGTATTTT
CASSKKDGGGGSTDTQYF
>NA|TRBJ1-4|TRBV7-6
TGTGCCAGCAGCTTAGGGGGGGGGATGGCAACTAATGAAAAACTGTTTTTT
CASSLGGGMATNEKLFF
>NA|TRBJ1-1|TRBV6-1
TGTGCCAGCAGCTTGACAGGAATGAACACTGAAGCTTTCTTT
CASSLTGMNTEAFF
>TRBD1|TRBJ2-7|TRBV28
TGTGCCAGCAGTCCTCCGGGACAGAACTACGAGCAGTACTTC
CASSPPGQNYEQYF
>NA|TRBJ1-3|TRBV9
TGTGCCAGCAGCGTAACAGACTCTGGAAACACCATATATTTT
CASSVTDSGNTIYF
>TRBD2|TRBJ2-7|TRBV30
TGTGCCTGCTTAGCGGGAGGGTCCTACGAGCAGTACTTC
CACLAGGSYEQYF
>TRBD1|TRBJ1-2|TRBV5-1
TGCGCCAGCAGCTATCTCCGGGGACAGATCTATGGCTACACCTTC
CASSYLRGQIYGYTF
>NA|TRBJ1-1|TRBV6-1
TGTGCCAGCAGCAGGGGATTTAGCGAGACTGAAGCTTTCTTT
CASSRGFSETEAFF
>NA|TRBJ1-5|TRBV19
TGTGCCGCCTCGGGGGGTCGGCGCAATCAGCCCCAGCATTTT
CAASGGRRNQPQHF
>TRBD2|TRBJ2-7|TRBV27
TGTGCCAGCAGTTTATCCGGCGGGAGCTCCTACGAGCAGTACTTC
CASSLSGGSSYEQYF
>TRBD2|TRBJ2-2|TRBV7-2
TGTGCCAGCAGAAACGCGGAGCGGGAGGCTTACACCGGGGAGCTGTTTTTT
CASRNAEREAYTGELFF
>TRBD1|TRBJ1-3|TRBV2
TGTGCCAGCAGTCCAGCCGGGACAGGGGTTGGAAACACCATATATTTT
CASSPAGTGVGNTIYF
>NA|TRBJ1-4|TRBV6-1
TGTGCCAGCAGTGAAGAGGCGGGATCTAATGAAAAACTGTTTTTT
CASSEEAGSNEKLFF
>TRBD1|TRBJ1-5|TRBV7-6
TGTGCCAGCAGCTTAGGGATCGGGACAGAGCCTCGCAATCAGCCCCAGCATTTT
CASSLGIGTEPRNQPQHF
>NA|TRBJ2-7|TRBV6-6
TGTGCCAGCAGTTACTCGCGCGGGTCCGAGCAGTACTTC
CASSYSRGSEQYF
>NA|TRBJ1-1|TRBV6-1
TGTGCCAGCAGTGTGGGGACATCGGCTGAAGCTTTCTTT
CASSVGTSAEAFF
>TRBD2|TRBJ2-1|TRBV4-1
TGCGCCAGCTCGTCTAGCGGGATTAGCTCCTACAATGAGCAGTTCTTC
CASSSSGISSYNEQFF
>TRBD2|TRBJ2-1|TRBV5-6
TGTGCCAGCAGCTTGGGCGGGAGAAGGGGCAATGAGCAGTTCTTC
CASSLGGRRGNEQFF
>NA|TRBJ1-3|TRBV30
TGTGCCTGGTCGGTCTCTGGAAACACCATATATTTT
CAWSVSGNTIYF
>NA|TRBJ1-5|TRBV27
TGTGCCAGCAGTCCAAGGACACGAGATAGCAATCAGCCCCAGCATTTT
CASSPRTRDSNQPQHF
>NA|TRBJ1-2|TRBV5-1
TGCGCCAGCAGCTTGGCTCCCGGACTAAGGGGCTACACCTTC
CASSLAPGLRGYTF